The 19 T cell receptor beta chains listed next were all sequenced from one sample in a study of PD-L1 blockade in urothelial cancer. Assay used: immunoSEQ multiplex PCR; TCRdb lists only in-frame clones, some missing. The table records under 40,000 clones, about 89% of them present only once. The sample consisted of PBMCs, taken around atezolizumab (anti-PD-L1) treatment. The receptors shown here come from a man in his fifties or sixties with urothelial cancer.

The chain has TRBV5-1 and TRBJ1-6, with 11 nucleotides matching TRBD1. V trimming: 0 bases; J trimming: 8 bases; junction bases outside the gene matches: 1. Germline V CDR1 and CDR2: SGHRS, YFSETQ. This CDR3 region has 15 residues. CDR3: CASSLEGQGDSPLHF. CDR3 nucleotide sequence: TGCGCCAGCAGCTTGGAGGGACAGGGGGATTCACCCCTCCACTTT.

The chain combines TRBV11-3 with TRBJ2-5; possibly TRBD2 for D (6 bases). Germline V gives CDR1 SGHNT, CDR2 YENEEA. V gave up 2 bases and J gave up 5 bases, with 15 bases separating them. The CDR3 sequence is 15 residues long. CDR3 sequence reads: CASSLPAGGSETQYF. Written as DNA, the CDR3 is TGTGCCAGCAGCTTACCGGCCGGGGGAAGCGAGACCCAGTACTTC.

The chain uses TRBV20-1 and TRBJ1-1; D might be TRBD1 (6 bases). The germline V and J ends were trimmed by 8 bases and 3 bases, with 10 bases remaining between them. The CDR3 length is 11 residues. Germline V gene lookup returns CDR1 DFQATT and CDR2 SNEGSKA (reference sequence). The CDR3 DNA reads TGCAGTCACTACAGGGACACTGAAGCTTTCTTT. Protein: CSHYRDTEAFF.

The CDR3: CASSPTVGISGTGHSPLHF. CDR3 DNA: TGTGCCAGCAGCCCAACAGTTGGGATTTCCGGGACAGGGCATTCACCCCTCCACTTT. This chain uses TRBV14 with TRBJ1-6, with 9 bases that match TRBD1. Germline V gene data show CDR1 as SGHDN and CDR2 as FVKESK. V lost 4 bases to trimming and J lost 8 bases; unmatched junction nucleotides: 18. The CDR3 runs to 19 residues.

CDR3 DNA: TGCGCCAGCAGCCAAGGACAGGCCAGGGGGCTCGGCTACACCTTC. Translation gives CASSQGQARGLGYTF. The rearrangement uses TRBV4-3 and TRBJ1-2, with TRBD1 matching over 8 bases. Looked up from germline, CDR1 is LGHNA and CDR2 is YSLEER. Germline trimming cut 1 base from V and 8 bases from J; bases unmatched to any gene: 9. The length of the CDR3 is 15 residues.

The chain has TRBV5-1 and TRBJ1-3, with D tentatively TRBD1 (5 bases). V lost 8 bases to trimming and J lost 0 bases, with 15 bases between them. This CDR3 is 15 amino acids long. Germline values: CDR1 SGHRS, CDR2 YFSETQ. The DNA of the CDR3 is TGCGCCAGTCGTGCGGACACCAGCTCTGGAAACACCATATATTTT. Translating gives CASRADTSSGNTIYF.

This chain links TRBV5-6 with TRBJ2-1; D is possibly TRBD2 (6 bases). The CDR3 extends over 13 amino acids. CDR1 and CDR2 from the germline V gene are SGHDT and YYEEEE. Trimming removed 1 base at V and 6 bases at J, with 8 bases between. The CDR3 reads CASSLWGVNEQFF. CDR3 sequence (DNA): TGTGCCAGCAGCTTGTGGGGGGTCAATGAGCAGTTCTTC.

The J gene is TRBJ2-7, the V gene TRBV6-1; a weak D match, TRBD1 (6 bases). V lost 8 bases, J lost 4 bases, and 18 bases lay in between. The CDR3 is 14 residues long. Germline CDR1 and CDR2: MNHNS and SASEGT. CDR3 residues: CASGGAAGMYEQYF. The CDR3 DNA reads TGTGCCAGCGGGGGCGCCGCCGGGATGTACGAGCAGTACTTC.

The CDR3 DNA sequence: TGCGCCAGCAGCCCGGGACAGGGTCAGCCCCAGCATTTT. It yields the protein CASSPGQGQPQHF. The rearrangement links TRBV5-1 to TRBJ1-5, with 9 positions matching TRBD1. Germline CDR1 reads SGHRS; CDR2 reads YFSETQ. This CDR3 comprises 13 residues. The junction had 2 bases not matched to a gene; V was cut back by 4 bases and J by 6 bases.

The chain combines TRBV9 with TRBJ1-3; D remains unclear. The CDR3 covers 16 residues. The germline CDR1 and CDR2 sequences are SGDLS and YYNGEE. With 0 bases removed from V and 3 bases from J, the gap between germline ends came to 13 bases. The DNA for the CDR3 is TGTGCCAGCAGCGTAGGAGGTCTAGTGTTTGGAAACACCATATATTTT. Its translation is CASSVGGLVFGNTIYF.

Comments on this clone: One end of the junction is discordant with germline, which a read error may explain. The V gene is TRBV28, the J gene TRBJ1-6; 8 positions agree with TRBD1. Germline lookup yields CDR1 MDHEN and CDR2 SYDVKM. CDR3 length: 12 amino acids. This CDR3 reads CASSSPDRGPSF. As DNA, the CDR3 is TGTGCCAGCAGTTCCCCTGACAGGGGCCCCAGTTTT. The full variable domain, with the rest looked up from reference TRBV28 and TRBJ1-6, is DVKVTQSSRYLVKRTGEKVFLECVQDMDHENMFWYRQDPGLGLRLIYFSYDVKMKEKGDIPEGYSVSREKKERFSLILESASTNQTSMYLCASSSPDRGPSFGNGTRLTVT.

The chain has TRBV10-3 and TRBJ1-2; no reliable D call. The CDR3 has 12 amino acids. Germline V gene data show CDR1 as ENHRY and CDR2 as SYGVKD. V was shortened by 4 bases and J by 8 bases, with 11 bases between the two germline ends. The CDR3 coding sequence is TGTGCCATCAGTGTAGCTGGAGGCGGCTACACCTTC. This codes for CAISVAGGGYTF.

V usage is TRBV6-1 and J usage is TRBJ1-4, with TRBD1 as a possible D gene (5 bases). The CDR3 runs 14 residues. With 6 bases removed from V and 8 bases from J, the gap between germline ends came to 16 bases. Germline V gene data show CDR1 as MNHNS and CDR2 as SASEGT. This CDR3 reads CASRVWDFEEKLFF. The CDR3, as DNA: TGTGCCAGCAGGGTGTGGGACTTCGAAGAAAAACTGTTTTTT.

The chain joins TRBV13 to TRBJ2-7; TRBD2 matches 7 bases. Germline CDR1 reads PRHDT; CDR2 reads FYEKMQ (reference sequence). This CDR3 has 14 residues. V trimming: 7 bases; J trimming: 5 bases; junction bases outside the gene matches: 11. CDR3 amino acids: CASTRAGRAHEQYF. In nucleotides, the CDR3 is TGTGCCAGCACCAGAGCGGGGCGAGCCCACGAGCAGTACTTC. The full variable domain, in which reference TRBV13 and TRBJ2-7 provide the parts outside the CDR3, is AAGVIQSPRHLIKEKRETATLKCYPIPRHDTVYWYQQGPGQDPQFLISFYEKMQSDKGSIPDRFSAQQFSDYHSELNMSSLELGDSALYFCASTRAGRAHEQYFGPGTRLTVT.

The chain combines TRBV9 with TRBJ2-1, with D maybe TRBD1 (6 bases). V lost 4 bases and J lost 3, with 17 bases in between. Germline CDR1 SGDLS, CDR2 YYNGEE. The CDR3 contains 16 residues. CDR3 in DNA: TGTGCCAGCAGCCCTACGCCAGGGGCCATCTACAATGAGCAGTTCTTC. This translates into CASSPTPGAIYNEQFF.

The gene calls are TRBV7-3 and TRBJ2-5; perhaps TRBD2 as D (7 bases). The CDR3 is made up of 16 amino acids. Trimming shortened V by 5 bases and J by 2 bases, and 18 bases separated the two germline ends. Germline loops: CDR1 SGHTA, CDR2 FQGTGA. The CDR3 nucleotides are TGTGCCAGCAGCACGGTAGGGGGGGGGTCGCAAGAGACCCAGTACTTC. Encoded protein: CASSTVGGGSQETQYF.

The genes are TRBV27 and TRBJ2-3, with 7 bases aligning to TRBD2. CDR3 length: 12 amino acids. The germline CDR1 and CDR2 sequences are MNHEY and SMNVEV (reference sequence). Unmatched junction bases numbered 7, after V lost 6 bases and J lost 10 bases. The CDR3: CASRTLAGAQYF. The DNA of the CDR3 is TGTGCCAGCAGAACCCTGGCGGGGGCGCAGTATTTT.

This chain uses TRBV6-6 with TRBJ2-2; no reliable D call. The CDR3 extends over 15 amino acids. The germline gives CDR1 MNHNY, CDR2 SVGAGI (reference sequence). Trimming removed 2 bases at V and 0 bases at J, with 7 bases between. Here the CDR3 reads CASSYDTANTGELFF. The CDR3 DNA reads TGTGCCAGCAGTTACGACACTGCGAACACCGGGGAGCTGTTTTTT.

The gene calls are TRBV18 and TRBJ1-4; D not certain. Deletions cut 3 bases from V and 4 bases from J, with 6 bases between. In germline, CDR1 is KGHSH, CDR2 LQKENI. This CDR3 is built from 13 residues. In nucleotides, the CDR3 is TGTGCCAGCTCACCGGGCAGTAATGAAAAACTGTTTTTT. Its protein is CASSPGSNEKLFF.